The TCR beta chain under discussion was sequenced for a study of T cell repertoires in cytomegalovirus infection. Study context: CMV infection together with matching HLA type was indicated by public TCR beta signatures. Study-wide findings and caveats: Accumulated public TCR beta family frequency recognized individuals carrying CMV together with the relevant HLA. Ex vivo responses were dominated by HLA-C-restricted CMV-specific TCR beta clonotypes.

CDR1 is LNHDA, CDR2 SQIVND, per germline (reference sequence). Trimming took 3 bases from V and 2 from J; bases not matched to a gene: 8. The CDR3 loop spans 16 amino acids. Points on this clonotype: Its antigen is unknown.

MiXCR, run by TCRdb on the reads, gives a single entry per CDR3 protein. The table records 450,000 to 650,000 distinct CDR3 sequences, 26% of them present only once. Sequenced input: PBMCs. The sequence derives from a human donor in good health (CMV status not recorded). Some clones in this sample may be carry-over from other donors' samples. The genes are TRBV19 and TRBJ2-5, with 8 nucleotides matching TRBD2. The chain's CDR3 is CASSISWTSTQETQYF. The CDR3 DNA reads TGTGCCAGTAGTATCTCTTGGACTAGCACACAAGAGACCCAGTACTTC. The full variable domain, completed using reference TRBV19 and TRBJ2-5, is DGGITQSPKYLFRKEGQNVTLSCEQNLNHDAMYWYRQDPGQGLRLIYYSQIVNDFQKGDIAEGYSVSREKKESFPLTVTSAQKNPTAFYLCASSISWTSTQETQYFGPGTRLLVL.